These 23 T cell receptor beta chains originate from one sample sequenced in a study of breast tumors, draining lymph nodes, adjacent tissues. Axillary draining lymph nodes of breast cancer patients supplied the node samples. TCRdb passed the multiplex PCR reads through MiXCR, listing each CDR3 protein once. The sample consists of fewer than 250,000 distinct CDR3 sequences, 32% of them appearing once. The sample was axillary lymph node tissue. The receptor set was obtained from a female donor with breast cancer. Some clones in this sample may be carry-over from other donors' samples.

In this sample, this clonotype turned up many times. V is TRBV5-1 and J is TRBJ1-6, with D perhaps TRBD1 (6 bases). The CDR3 totals 15 residues. The germline CDR1 and CDR2 sequences are SGHRS and YFSETQ. V lost 4 bases to trimming and J lost 10 bases, with 18 bases between them. The CDR3 here is CASSRFQGRSSPLHF. In DNA form, the CDR3 reads TGCGCCAGCAGCCGTTTCCAGGGGAGGTCCTCACCCCTCCACTTT.

This clonotype occurred many times. V is TRBV10-3 and J is TRBJ2-1, with TRBD2 identical over 9 bases. This CDR3 has 16 amino acids. V lost 0 bases and J lost 8; bases outside the gene matches: 8. Per the germline V gene, CDR1 is ENHRY and CDR2 is SYGVKD. For the CDR3, the DNA is TGTGCCATCAGTGAGTCGAGGGTAGCGGGAGCGGATGAGCAGTTCTTC. This codes for CAISESRVAGADEQFF.

This clonotype was counted at least ten times. The chain joins TRBV5-4 to TRBJ2-7; 9 bases are a match to TRBD2. V lost 7 bases to trimming and J lost 3 bases; unmatched junction nucleotides: 11. Germline lookup yields CDR1 SGHNT and CDR2 YYREEE (reference sequence). The CDR3 is 15 residues long. The CDR3 DNA is TGTGCCAGCTCCCCGACTAGCGGAGGACTCTACGAGCAGTACTTC. This gives the protein CASSPTSGGLYEQYF.

This clonotype was counted many times. The V gene is TRBV6-1, the J gene TRBJ2-6, with 9 bases aligning to TRBD2. Looked up from germline, CDR1 is MNHNS and CDR2 is SASEGT. The CDR3 loop spans 18 amino acids. With V trimmed by 5 bases and J by 1 base, 9 bases remained unmatched. The CDR3 loop reads CASSHGLARMSGANVLTF. DNA of the CDR3: TGTGCCAGCAGTCATGGACTAGCGCGTATGTCTGGGGCCAACGTCCTGACTTTC.

The chain joins TRBV6-1 to TRBJ1-3; perhaps TRBD1 as D (5 bases). The germline V and J ends were trimmed by 4 bases and 4 bases, with 8 bases remaining between them. CDR1 is MNHNS and CDR2 is SASEGT in the germline V gene. The CDR3 contains 13 residues. The CDR3 nucleotides are TGTGCCAGCAGTGCTCGACAGGGAAACACCATATATTTT. Protein sequence: CASSARQGNTIYF.

The chain has TRBV7-9 and TRBJ2-1; 8 bases match TRBD1. This CDR3 has 17 residues. Germline values: CDR1 SEHNR, CDR2 FQNEAQ (reference sequence). Trimming took 5 bases from V and 6 from J; bases not matched to a gene: 15. CDR3 in amino acids: CASSPRAGTGRPNEQFF. Written as DNA, the CDR3 is TGTGCCAGCAGCCCTAGGGCAGGGACAGGCCGACCCAATGAGCAGTTCTTC.

This clonotype has ten or more counts. The rearrangement links TRBV24-1 to TRBJ2-1; 11 nucleotides line up with TRBD2. The CDR3 runs 18 residues. V lost 4 bases and J lost 7; bases outside the gene matches: 14. Germline V gives CDR1 KGHDR, CDR2 SFDVKD. The CDR3 here is CATSDPSSGTSGKNEQFF. The CDR3 coding sequence is TGTGCCACCAGTGACCCCTCGTCCGGGACTAGCGGCAAAAATGAGCAGTTCTTC.

This clonotype turned up a few times. The chain carries TRBV5-1 and TRBJ1-4, with no clear D. Trimming cost V 0 bases and J 8 bases, with 5 bases left between them. Germline CDR1 is SGHRS and CDR2 is YFSETQ. This CDR3 is 12 amino acids long. The CDR3 bases are TGCGCCAGCAGCTTGGACAGAGAAAAACTGTTTTTT. Its translation is CASSLDREKLFF.

This clonotype has at least ten counts. The J gene is TRBJ2-1, the V gene TRBV20-1; 8 nucleotides match TRBD2. Germline assignment: CDR1 DFQATT and CDR2 SNEGSKA (reference sequence). V was clipped by 0 bases and J by 3 bases; unmatched bases: 4. This CDR3 has 15 residues. CDR3 nucleotides: TGCAGTGCTAGAGATAGCGGGAAGAGCTACAATGAGCAGTTCTTC. Translating it yields CSARDSGKSYNEQFF.

V and J are TRBV12-3 or TRBV12-4 and TRBJ2-3; TRBD1 agrees at 9 bases. After removal of 6 bases from V and 0 bases from J, the junction contained 13 bases not matched to a gene. This CDR3 contains 18 residues. CDR3 region: CASSLPGQGRISTDTQYF. The CDR3, as DNA: TGTGCCAGCAGCTTGCCGGGACAGGGTCGGATCAGCACAGATACGCAGTATTTT.

Concerning this clonotype: Just one base apart from a much larger clone, this may be a read error. The J gene is TRBJ2-1, the V gene TRBV6-6; D may match TRBD1 or TRBD2 (5 bases each). Germline-derived CDR1 and CDR2 are MNHNY and SVGAGI (reference sequence). V dropped 7 bases and J dropped 0 bases, with 13 bases sitting between them. The CDR3 contains 15 residues. CDR3 region: CASTPGPSSYNEQFF. The CDR3 nucleotides read TGTGCCAGCACCCCGGGGCCCTCCTCCTACAATGAGCAGTTCTTC.

The chain joins TRBV3-1 to TRBJ2-5; TRBD1 or TRBD2 may be the D gene (6 bases each). Between the trimmed V and J ends, which lost 6 bases and 7 bases, there was a span of 18 bases. The length of the CDR3 is 14 residues. CDR1 and CDR2 from the germline V gene are LGHDT and YNNKEL (reference sequence). The CDR3 DNA is TGTGCCAGCAGAAAAGGGGGGAAGTGGGGGACCCAGTACTTC. This sequence encodes CASRKGGKWGTQYF.

CDR3 protein: CASSTSGRAGEQFF. The CDR3 coding sequence is TGCGCCAGCAGTACTAGCGGGAGGGCCGGTGAGCAGTTCTTC. The V call is TRBV10-1, the J call TRBJ2-1; the match to TRBD2 covers 13 bases. Trimming at V came to 5 bases and at J to 9 bases, leaving 4 bases not matched to a gene. This CDR3 has 14 residues. Germline CDR1 is WNHNN and CDR2 is SYGVQD (reference sequence).

This clonotype was observed many times. V is TRBV30 and J is TRBJ2-3; 7 nucleotides line up with TRBD1. The V and J ends lost 0 bases and 5 bases, in that order; junction bases with no gene match: 8. Germline loops: CDR1 GTSNPN, CDR2 SVGIG (reference sequence). The length of the CDR3 is 15 residues. The CDR3: CAWSVQSTGVDTQYF. In DNA form, the CDR3 reads TGTGCCTGGAGTGTACAGAGTACAGGGGTAGATACGCAGTATTTT.

Of note for this clonotype: A much larger clone differs from this one at a single base, so this may be a read error. The DNA of the CDR3 is TGTGCCAGCAGCGAATCTAGCGGGAGATACGAGCAGTCCTTC. Protein sequence: CASSESSGRYEQSF. This chain connects TRBV9 to TRBJ2-7, with 10 bases that match TRBD2. The V gene's germline CDR1 is SGDLS and CDR2 YYNGEE. The CDR3 spans 14 residues.

With regard to this clonotype: A clone one base away is much larger, so this may be a read error. The chain recombines TRBV6-2 or TRBV6-3 with TRBJ2-3; D is uncertain. Per germline, CDR1 MNHEY and CDR2 SVGEGT. The CDR3 runs 13 residues. The V and J ends lost 5 bases and 0 bases respectively, with 6 bases between them. DNA for the CDR3: TGTGCCAGCAGTCATTTGAGCACAGATACGCAGTATTTT. The encoded protein is CASSHLSTDTQYF.

This sequence joins TRBV7-2 and TRBJ2-5; possible D gene TRBD2, 6 bases. There are 13 residues in the CDR3. Per the germline V gene, CDR1 is SGHTA and CDR2 is FQGNSA. V lost 2 bases, J lost 2 bases, and 6 bases lay in between. CDR3 nucleotides: TGTGCCAGCAGCTTACTAGCGCAAGAGACCCAGTACTTC. This sequence encodes CASSLLAQETQYF.

This clonotype was recorded at least ten times. The chain is built from TRBV20-1 and TRBJ2-1, with D perhaps given as TRBD1 or TRBD2 (5 bases each). Germline-derived CDR1 and CDR2 are DFQATT and SNEGSKA (reference sequence). V lost 3 bases, J lost 7 bases, and 10 bases lay in between. This CDR3 spans 12 amino acids. CDR3 protein: CSASEGWNEQFF. CDR3 sequence (DNA): TGCAGTGCTAGCGAGGGGTGGAATGAGCAGTTCTTC.

This clonotype has at least ten counts. This CDR3 reads CASSPFSGNTIYF. The CDR3, as DNA: TGTGCCAGCTCACCATTTTCGGGAAACACCATATATTTT. The chain carries TRBV18 and TRBJ1-3; D is unclear. Germline V gene sequence: CDR1 KGHSH, CDR2 LQKENI. The CDR3 runs to 13 residues. Trimming pared 2 bases from V and 4 bases from J, leaving 6 bases between.

This clonotype was counted ten times or more. The J gene is TRBJ2-1, the V gene TRBV12-3 or TRBV12-4; D is ambiguous. This CDR3 is built from 16 residues. V was shortened by 4 bases and J by 3 bases, with 16 bases between the two germline ends. CDR3 sequence reads: CASSWLWGDNYNEQFF. The CDR3 region has the DNA TGTGCCAGCAGTTGGCTCTGGGGTGATAACTACAATGAGCAGTTCTTC.

V and J are TRBV11-2 and TRBJ1-1; D is uncertain. The CDR3 sequence is 13 residues long. Germline values: CDR1 SGHAT, CDR2 FQNNGV. V lost 7 bases and J lost 3, with 12 bases in between. The CDR3 protein is CASTRAGDTEAFF. The DNA for the CDR3 is TGTGCCAGCACCCGAGCCGGCGACACTGAAGCTTTCTTT.

The J gene is TRBJ2-7, the V gene TRBV10-1; D is unclear. Trimming took 3 bases from V and 4 from J, leaving 10 bases between them. The germline gives CDR1 WNHNN, CDR2 SYGVQD (reference sequence). The CDR3 has 13 amino acids. The CDR3 here is CASSDPPRYEQYF. The DNA of the CDR3 is TGCGCCAGCAGTGACCCCCCGAGGTACGAGCAGTACTTC.

This clonotype was seen at least ten times. The chain links TRBV9 to TRBJ1-3; 8 bases are shared with TRBD1. Trimming took 3 bases from V and 14 from J; bases not matched to a gene: 7. Germline V gene lookup returns CDR1 SGDLS and CDR2 YYNGEE. The CDR3 spans 12 residues. This CDR3 is CASSAGQGLLYF. The CDR3 nucleotides are TGTGCCAGCAGCGCCGGACAGGGTTTATTATATTTT. Looking up the rest from reference TRBV9 and TRBJ1-3 gives the full variable domain: DSGVTQTPKHLITATGQRVTLRCSPRSGDLSVYWYQQSLDQGLQFLIQYYNGEERAKGNILERFSAQQFPDLHSELNLSSLELGDSALYFCASSAGQGLLYFGEGSWLTVV.